This TCR beta chain was recorded in a study of response to subunit inactivated influenza vaccine. Study-wide results and limits: Authors suggested that a seasonal influenza vaccination recruits few new T cells each time.

TCRdb reanalysed the RT-PCR reads using MiXCR and keeps one entry per CDR3 protein. The table records around 150,000 distinct CDR3 sequences, about a tenth of them present only once. Germline V gene sequence: CDR1 SGHTA, CDR2 FQGNSA. The CDR3 is 15 residues long. V gave up 4 bases and J gave up 2 bases; unmatched junction bases: 3. Turning to this clonotype: What it binds is not known.

The sample consisted of non-naive T cells sorted from PBMCs, taken about 6 weeks after vaccination. This clonotype originated in a man aged 50-60 years who received an inactivated influenza vaccine. The rearrangement joins TRBV7-2 to TRBJ2-7; 12 bases are shared with TRBD2. CDR3 nucleotide sequence: TGTGCCAGCAGCTGGACTAGCGGGATTGCCTACGAGCAGTACTTC. It is translated as CASSWTSGIAYEQYF.